This T cell receptor (beta chain) was identified in a study of graft-versus-host responses after intestinal transplantation. This clone appeared once. The antigen is unknown. CDR1 and CDR2 (germline): LGHNA, YSLEER. After removal of 4 bases from V and 0 bases from J, the junction contained 9 bases not matched to a gene. The CDR3 sequence is 16 residues long. The assay was immunoSEQ multiplex PCR, and TCRdb's table has in-frame clones only and misses some. Altogether over 80,000 clones are present, roughly 91% being singletons, with the ten largest covering approximately 0.18%. Specimen: unstimulated CD4+ T cells sorted from spleen or lymph node cells, collected before transplant. The receptor was derived from a human donor who was the organ donor for an intestinal transplant. The chain has TRBV4-3 and TRBJ2-7, with 7 bases identical to TRBD2. The chain's CDR3 is CASSLERGDGSYEQYF. As DNA, the CDR3 is TGCGCCAGCAGCCTCGAACGGGGGGACGGCTCCTACGAGCAGTACTTC.